This note documents a single TCR beta chain sequence. No antigen is known for it. This table comes from immunoSEQ multiplex PCR, and its TCRdb copy is limited to in-frame clones, with some not included. The table records 120,000 to 150,000 clones, about 91% of them present only once. Trimming removed 5 bases from V and 4 bases from J, with 17 bases in between. The CDR3 is 15 amino acids. CDR1 is LNHDA, CDR2 SQIVND, per germline (reference sequence). The data were obtained in a study of T cell responses to AZD1222 COVID-19 vaccine. Study-wide results and limits: The span of vaccine-associated CD4 TCRs extended across spike, with dominance at 160-218 and 743-854. The breadth and depth of Spike-specific TCRs increased once two AZD1222 doses had been given.

This chain links TRBV19 with TRBJ1-1, with D perhaps TRBD1 (6 bases). The material was peripheral blood, obtained on day 0 of AZD1222 vaccination. This clonotype was sampled from an adult in good health. The CDR3, as DNA: TGTGCCAGTAGTCCAGGGGAGGGGCCGATCACTGAAGCTTTCTTT. This encodes CASSPGEGPITEAFF.